Shown below are 22 T cell receptor beta chains from a single sample sequenced in a study of blood T cell repertoires in COVID-19. Using immunoSEQ multiplex PCR, the repertoire was profiled, and TCRdb retains in-frame clones only, with some absent. The table records 220,000 or so clones, about three quarters of them present only once. Sequencing was performed on peripheral blood. The receptors come from a woman in her 70s with acute or convalescent COVID-19.

Comment on this clone: Other DNA sequences in this specimen translate into the identical CDR3. The chain joins TRBV10-3 to TRBJ1-6, with D possibly matching TRBD1 (6 bases). The germline V and J ends were trimmed by 1 base and 13 bases, with 14 bases remaining between them. The CDR3 is 14 residues long. Germline loops: CDR1 ENHRY, CDR2 SYGVKD. The CDR3 DNA follows: TGTGCCATCAGTGAGTGGGGGCAGGGTTCGCCCCTCCACTTT. It encodes CAISEWGQGSPLHF.

This clone was detected only a few times. This sequence joins TRBV30 and TRBJ2-6; tentatively, D is TRBD1 (5 bases). Germline CDR1 GTSNPN, CDR2 SVGIG (reference sequence). The V and J ends lost 0 bases and 2 bases respectively, with 14 bases between them. The CDR3 sequence is 17 residues long. DNA for the CDR3: TGTGCCTGGAGTGTATATAGGGCAGGGACTGGGGCCAACGTCCTGACTTTC. It yields the protein CAWSVYRAGTGANVLTF.

V usage is TRBV5-1 and J usage is TRBJ2-1, with D tentatively TRBD2 (5 bases). The ends were cut back, 5 bases at V and 7 bases at J, with 13 bases in the middle. Germline assignment: CDR1 SGHRS and CDR2 YFSETQ. The CDR3 contains 13 residues. The CDR3 bases are TGCGCCAGCAGACTAGAACCCCAAAATGAGCAGTTCTTC. Translating gives CASRLEPQNEQFF.

The chain couples TRBV5-5 to TRBJ2-1; weak D call: TRBD1 (6 bases). CDR1 is SGHKS, CDR2 YYEKEE, per germline (reference sequence). Between the trimmed V and J ends, which lost 1 base and 3 bases, there was a span of 14 bases. CDR3 length: 16 amino acids. The CDR3 sequence is CASSLTGTLFYNEQFF. The CDR3 DNA reads as TGTGCCAGCAGCTTGACAGGGACCCTTTTCTACAATGAGCAGTTCTTC. Based on the CDR3 plus reference TRBV5-5 and TRBJ2-1, the full variable domain is DAGVTQSPTHLIKTRGQQVTLRCSPISGHKSVSWYQQVLGQGPQFIFQYYEKEERGRGNFPDRFSARQFPNYSSELNVNALLLGDSALYLCASSLTGTLFYNEQFFGPGTRLTVL.

The chain combines TRBV28 with TRBJ2-6; D might be TRBD1 (6 bases). The CDR3 extends over 17 amino acids. The V gene's germline CDR1 is MDHEN and CDR2 SYDVKM. With 6 bases removed from V and 2 bases from J, the gap between germline ends came to 17 bases. CDR3 sequence reads: CASRYTGLSPGANVLTF. The CDR3, as DNA: TGTGCCAGCAGATATACAGGGCTCTCCCCTGGGGCCAACGTCCTGACTTTC.

This chain links TRBV6-5 with TRBJ1-1; 8 bases are shared with TRBD1. The ends lost 8 bases at V and 5 bases at J; junction bases unmatched: 7. Germline-derived CDR1 and CDR2 are MNHEY and SVGAGI. The CDR3 is 13 residues long. In nucleotides, the CDR3 is TGTGCCAGCTACGCCAGGGGGCAAACTGAAGCTTTCTTT. It encodes CASYARGQTEAFF.

This chain joins TRBV6-5 and TRBJ2-2; 7 bases match TRBD2. Trimming took 2 bases from V and 4 from J; bases not matched to a gene: 4. This CDR3 is built from 15 residues. CDR1 is MNHEY and CDR2 is SVGAGI in the germline V gene. The CDR3 DNA is TGTGCCAGCAGTTACAGGACTAGAGGCACCGGGGAGCTGTTTTTT. Translation gives CASSYRTRGTGELFF.

A few counts support this clone. The chain carries TRBV18 and TRBJ1-2, with D possibly TRBD1 on 5 matching bases. The CDR3 is 15 residues long. V gave up 2 bases and J gave up 0 bases, with 10 bases separating them. Per the germline V gene, CDR1 is KGHSH and CDR2 is LQKENI. Here the CDR3 reads CASSPMTASNYGYTF. CDR3 sequence (DNA): TGTGCCAGCTCACCAATGACAGCCTCTAACTATGGCTACACCTTC.

The genes are TRBV25-1 and TRBJ2-4; possibly TRBD1 for D (5 bases). Deletions cut 5 bases from V and 2 bases from J, with 10 bases between. The CDR3 runs 14 residues. Germline CDR1 reads MGHDK; CDR2 reads SYGVNS. The CDR3 protein is CASSPDRSKNIQYF. The DNA for the CDR3 is TGTGCCAGCAGTCCCGACAGATCCAAAAACATTCAGTACTTC.

This clone was counted once. Other nucleotide sequences in the sample specify the same CDR3. The gene calls are TRBV2 and TRBJ1-1, with 8 bases identical to TRBD1. CDR3 length: 13 residues. The V gene end was trimmed by 4 bases and the J gene end by 5 bases; junction bases not matched to a gene: 3. In germline, CDR1 is SNHLY, CDR2 FYNNEI. CDR3 sequence reads: CASSGQGYTEAFF. The CDR3 DNA follows: TGTGCCAGCAGTGGACAGGGGTATACTGAAGCTTTCTTT.

The gene calls are TRBV3-1 (or the pseudogene TRBV3-2) and TRBJ2-5; D not resolved. The V end lost 6 bases, the J end lost 2 bases, and 10 bases lay between the germline ends. Germline V gene data show CDR1 as LGHDT and CDR2 as YNNKEL (reference sequence). This CDR3 region has 13 residues. The DNA for the CDR3 is TGTGCCAGCAGTCTAACAGAACAAGAGACCCAGTACTTC. This translates into CASSLTEQETQYF.

This sequence joins TRBV7-6 and TRBJ2-1; 10 bases match TRBD1. This CDR3 is built from 15 residues. CDR1 and CDR2 (germline): SGHVS, FNYEAQ. Unmatched junction bases numbered 3, after V lost 5 bases and J lost 2 bases. CDR3 in amino acids: CASSPGTGAYNEQFF. The CDR3 region has the DNA TGTGCCAGCAGCCCCGGGACAGGGGCCTACAATGAGCAGTTCTTC.

In nucleotides, the CDR3 is TGTGCCAGCTCACCAGCGGGGGCGATCAATCAGCCCCAGCATTTT. This codes for CASSPAGAINQPQHF. The gene calls are TRBV18 and TRBJ1-5; tentatively, D is TRBD1 (6 bases). Per the germline V gene, CDR1 is KGHSH and CDR2 is LQKENI. The CDR3 has 15 amino acids. V was trimmed by 2 bases and J by 3 bases, leaving 11 bases between them.

This chain connects TRBV4-2 to TRBJ2-1, with D perhaps matching TRBD2 (6 bases). The V gene lost 0 bases and the J gene lost 4 bases, with 19 bases spanning the gap. The CDR3 is 18 residues long. Germline V lookup: CDR1 LGHNA, CDR2 YNFKEQ. CDR3 sequence reads: CASSQDRLATTSYNEQFF. CDR3 nucleotide sequence: TGTGCCAGCAGCCAAGATCGGCTAGCGACCACCTCTTACAATGAGCAGTTCTTC.

The table lists this clone with a few counts. The rearrangement joins TRBV9 to TRBJ2-5; 7 nucleotides align to TRBD2. Losses at the gene ends were 0 bases for V and 5 bases for J; bases not matched to a gene: 7. The CDR3 sequence is 15 residues long. Germline CDR1 is SGDLS and CDR2 is YYNGEE. The CDR3: CASSVGSGAGETQYF. In DNA form, the CDR3 reads TGTGCCAGCAGCGTAGGAAGCGGGGCCGGGGAGACCCAGTACTTC.

Remarks on this clone: This sample includes further DNA sequences coding for the same CDR3. The rearrangement links TRBV3-1 (or the pseudogene TRBV3-2) to TRBJ2-7, with 7 bases lining up with TRBD1. The V gene's germline CDR1 is LGHDT and CDR2 YNNKEL (reference sequence). V was pared by 4 bases and J by 5 bases, with 5 bases of the junction left unmatched. This CDR3 spans 13 amino acids. Here the CDR3 reads CASSPQGLDEQYF. The CDR3, as DNA: TGTGCCAGCAGCCCACAGGGGCTCGACGAGCAGTACTTC.

The chain combines TRBV28 with TRBJ1-5, with D uncertain. CDR1 is MDHEN, CDR2 SYDVKM, per germline. V was trimmed by 3 bases and J by 9 bases, leaving 6 bases between them. This CDR3 is 11 amino acids long. The CDR3 spells CASSLSGPQHF. The CDR3 DNA is TGTGCCAGCAGTTTGTCGGGGCCCCAGCATTTT.

The chain carries TRBV27 and TRBJ2-1, with TRBD2 identical over 11 bases. Germline V gives CDR1 MNHEY, CDR2 SMNVEV (reference sequence). V was clipped by 7 bases and J by 7 bases; unmatched bases: 6. The CDR3 has 14 residues. CDR3 coding DNA: TGTGCCAGCAAAACTAGCGGGAGAGGGAATGAGCAGTTCTTC. Protein: CASKTSGRGNEQFF.

The chain uses TRBV5-1 and TRBJ2-5, with 13 bases lining up with TRBD2. The germline V gene encodes CDR1 SGHRS and CDR2 YFSETQ. This CDR3 is built from 17 residues. Trimming took 5 bases from V and 5 from J; bases not matched to a gene: 12. In DNA form, the CDR3 reads TGCGCCAGCAGTTTTGGCCGGACTAGCGGGAGTTTCGAGACCCAGTACTTC. Translation: CASSFGRTSGSFETQYF.

The genes are TRBV5-1 and TRBJ1-1; 7 nucleotides line up with TRBD1. The CDR3 consists of 15 residues. Germline V gene data show CDR1 as SGHRS and CDR2 as YFSETQ. The ends lost 4 bases at V and 2 bases at J; junction bases unmatched: 8. The CDR3 sequence: CASSTGTAGNTEAFF. CDR3 DNA: TGCGCCAGCAGCACCGGGACAGCCGGCAACACTGAAGCTTTCTTT.

The V and J genes are TRBV3-1 (or the pseudogene TRBV3-2) and TRBJ1-3, with D maybe TRBD1 (5 bases). V was clipped by 4 bases and J by 6 bases, with 16 bases between them. Germline V gene lookup returns CDR1 LGHDT and CDR2 YNNKEL (reference sequence). The CDR3 totals 15 residues. The CDR3 coding sequence is TGTGCCAGCAGCCTCGAGACGAGCAGGGCAAACACCATATATTTT. Translating gives CASSLETSRANTIYF.

This clone showed up just a few times. V is TRBV2 and J is TRBJ2-3; possibly TRBD2 for D (5 bases). The CDR3 is 11 residues long. Deletions cut 8 bases from V and 4 bases from J, with 7 bases between. Germline V gene sequence: CDR1 SNHLY, CDR2 FYNNEI. The chain's CDR3 is CASLRADTQYF. The CDR3 region has the DNA TGTGCCAGCCTGAGGGCAGATACGCAGTATTTT. The whole variable domain, remainder taken from reference TRBV2 and TRBJ2-3, is EPEVTQTPSHQVTQMGQEVILRCVPISNHLYFYWYRQILGQKVEFLVSFYNNEISEKSEIFDDQFSVERPDGSNFTLKIRSTKLEDSAMYFCASLRADTQYFGPGTRLTVL.